This T cell receptor beta chain appears in the sequencing data of a study of a mutant IDH1 vaccine in newly diagnosed glioma. The overall study: Treated patients, averaging around 40 years, were about 60% male and around 40% female.

Generated by immunoSEQ multiplex PCR, the TCRdb table keeps only in-frame clones and is missing some. This sample has some 29,000 clones, with more than 75% found just once. Time point described: week 35, safety follow-up. Every vaccination contained 300 ug of the mutant IDH1 20-mer peptide and was paired with topical imiquimod. The donors had new WHO grade 3 or 4 astrocytomas; these were IDH1-mutant and ATRX-lost. CDR1 and CDR2 from the germline V gene are SGHDN and FVKESK. This CDR3 region has 15 residues. J was trimmed by 8 bases and V by 4 bases; bases with no gene match: 13. On this clone: No antigen is known for it.

V is TRBV14 and J is TRBJ1-2; 7 bases agree with TRBD1. Here the sequenced sample was PBMCs, taken from a glioma patient whose treatment included an IDH1 peptide vaccine. The sequence derives from a man aged 45-65 years with glioma. The CDR3 nucleotides read TGTGCCAGCAGCCGGCGGACAGGAACCAAGGAAGGCTACACCTTC. This translates into CASSRRTGTKEGYTF. The full variable domain, rest sourced from reference TRBV14 and TRBJ1-2, is EAGVTQFPSHSVIEKGQTVTLRCDPISGHDNLYWYRRVMGKEIKFLLHFVKESKQDESGMPNNRFLAERTGGTYSTLKVQPAELEDSGVYFCASSRRTGTKEGYTFGSGTRLTVV.